This TCR beta chain is drawn from a study of technical replicates of blood from a few donors. The V end was cut by 0 bases, the J end by 1 base, with 4 bases between. From germline, CDR1 is SGHNT and CDR2 YENEEA. The length of the CDR3 is 14 residues. Profiled with immunoSEQ multiplex PCR; TCRdb holds only in-frame clones, not every one. The data contain fewer than 100,000 clones, 75% to 95% of them singletons. The chain carries TRBV11-3 and TRBJ1-3; D gene uncertain. Sequenced input: T cells isolated from PBMCs. The TCR was taken from a human donor in good health. The CDR3 spells CASSLDVSGNTIYF. The CDR3 nucleotides read TGTGCCAGCAGCTTAGACGTTTCTGGAAACACCATATATTTT.